This passage covers 3 T cell receptor beta chains from one sample sequenced in a study of blood T cell repertoires in COVID-19. TCRdb's copy holds only in-frame clones and misses some; the assay was immunoSEQ multiplex PCR. Of about 160,000 clones detected, around four fifths appear once; the ten largest clones hold 10% to 15%. The sequenced sample was peripheral blood. All receptors come from a man between 65 and 79 years old who had recovered from COVID-19.

CDR3 residues: CASSETGFSGNTIYF. The CDR3 DNA follows: TGTGCCAGCAGTGAGACAGGTTTCTCTGGAAACACCATATATTTT. The gene calls are TRBV6-1 and TRBJ1-3; tentative D call: TRBD1 (6 bases). CDR1 is MNHNS, CDR2 SASEGT, per germline. CDR3 size: 15 residues. The V end lost 3 bases, the J end lost 0 bases, and 9 bases lay between the germline ends.

In the case of this clone: This sample includes further DNA sequences coding for the same CDR3. The chain links TRBV19 to TRBJ1-1; a possible D gene is TRBD1 (5 bases). The CDR3 has 14 amino acids. Germline assignment: CDR1 LNHDA and CDR2 SQIVND (reference sequence). V lost 3 bases and J 1 base, leaving 9 bases between the germline ends. CDR3 in DNA: TGTGCCAGTAGTATTCAGGGTTGGAACACTGAAGCTTTCTTT. This codes for CASSIQGWNTEAFF.

The chain recombines TRBV2 with TRBJ1-5, with a weak D call TRBD1 (5 bases). Deletions cut 0 bases from V and 8 bases from J, with 17 bases between. The CDR3 covers 16 residues. Germline V CDR1 and CDR2: SNHLY, FYNNEI. In DNA, the CDR3 is TGTGCCAGCAGTGAAGCGGGGGGTCTATCCGAGGAGCCCCAGCATTTT. It codes for CASSEAGGLSEEPQHF.